Included here is one TCR beta chain sequence, with context. Study processing details: Amplifying reference gene primers gave estimates of nucleated cell counts. This table comes from immunoSEQ multiplex PCR, and its TCRdb copy is limited to in-frame clones, with some not included. V, J and clone size were drawn from that table, and D and trimming were deduced from the DNA. The sample has around 67,000 clones, 75% to 90% seen once. The data were obtained in a study of blood T cell repertoires in COVID-19. As for the study in general: The cDNA or gDNA used as material had been derived from T cells, B-cell-depleted T cells, or PBMCs.

Germline lookup yields CDR1 SGHTA and CDR2 FQGNSA. Deletions cut 1 base from V and 8 bases from J, with 11 bases between. CDR3 length equals 14 residues. The source material was peripheral blood. The genes are TRBV7-2 and TRBJ2-2; possibly TRBD2 for D (5 bases). The receptor was isolated from a man aged 45-60 years with active COVID-19. CDR3 residues: CASSLEARGGELFF. In nucleotides, the CDR3 is TGTGCCAGCAGCTTAGAGGCCCGGGGAGGGGAGCTGTTTTTT. The whole variable domain, remainder taken from reference TRBV7-2 and TRBJ2-2, is GAGVSQSPSNKVTEKGKDVELRCDPISGHTALYWYRQSLGQGLEFLIYFQGNSAPDKSGLPSDRFSAERTGGSVSTLTIQRTQQEDSAVYLCASSLEARGGELFFGEGSRLTVL.